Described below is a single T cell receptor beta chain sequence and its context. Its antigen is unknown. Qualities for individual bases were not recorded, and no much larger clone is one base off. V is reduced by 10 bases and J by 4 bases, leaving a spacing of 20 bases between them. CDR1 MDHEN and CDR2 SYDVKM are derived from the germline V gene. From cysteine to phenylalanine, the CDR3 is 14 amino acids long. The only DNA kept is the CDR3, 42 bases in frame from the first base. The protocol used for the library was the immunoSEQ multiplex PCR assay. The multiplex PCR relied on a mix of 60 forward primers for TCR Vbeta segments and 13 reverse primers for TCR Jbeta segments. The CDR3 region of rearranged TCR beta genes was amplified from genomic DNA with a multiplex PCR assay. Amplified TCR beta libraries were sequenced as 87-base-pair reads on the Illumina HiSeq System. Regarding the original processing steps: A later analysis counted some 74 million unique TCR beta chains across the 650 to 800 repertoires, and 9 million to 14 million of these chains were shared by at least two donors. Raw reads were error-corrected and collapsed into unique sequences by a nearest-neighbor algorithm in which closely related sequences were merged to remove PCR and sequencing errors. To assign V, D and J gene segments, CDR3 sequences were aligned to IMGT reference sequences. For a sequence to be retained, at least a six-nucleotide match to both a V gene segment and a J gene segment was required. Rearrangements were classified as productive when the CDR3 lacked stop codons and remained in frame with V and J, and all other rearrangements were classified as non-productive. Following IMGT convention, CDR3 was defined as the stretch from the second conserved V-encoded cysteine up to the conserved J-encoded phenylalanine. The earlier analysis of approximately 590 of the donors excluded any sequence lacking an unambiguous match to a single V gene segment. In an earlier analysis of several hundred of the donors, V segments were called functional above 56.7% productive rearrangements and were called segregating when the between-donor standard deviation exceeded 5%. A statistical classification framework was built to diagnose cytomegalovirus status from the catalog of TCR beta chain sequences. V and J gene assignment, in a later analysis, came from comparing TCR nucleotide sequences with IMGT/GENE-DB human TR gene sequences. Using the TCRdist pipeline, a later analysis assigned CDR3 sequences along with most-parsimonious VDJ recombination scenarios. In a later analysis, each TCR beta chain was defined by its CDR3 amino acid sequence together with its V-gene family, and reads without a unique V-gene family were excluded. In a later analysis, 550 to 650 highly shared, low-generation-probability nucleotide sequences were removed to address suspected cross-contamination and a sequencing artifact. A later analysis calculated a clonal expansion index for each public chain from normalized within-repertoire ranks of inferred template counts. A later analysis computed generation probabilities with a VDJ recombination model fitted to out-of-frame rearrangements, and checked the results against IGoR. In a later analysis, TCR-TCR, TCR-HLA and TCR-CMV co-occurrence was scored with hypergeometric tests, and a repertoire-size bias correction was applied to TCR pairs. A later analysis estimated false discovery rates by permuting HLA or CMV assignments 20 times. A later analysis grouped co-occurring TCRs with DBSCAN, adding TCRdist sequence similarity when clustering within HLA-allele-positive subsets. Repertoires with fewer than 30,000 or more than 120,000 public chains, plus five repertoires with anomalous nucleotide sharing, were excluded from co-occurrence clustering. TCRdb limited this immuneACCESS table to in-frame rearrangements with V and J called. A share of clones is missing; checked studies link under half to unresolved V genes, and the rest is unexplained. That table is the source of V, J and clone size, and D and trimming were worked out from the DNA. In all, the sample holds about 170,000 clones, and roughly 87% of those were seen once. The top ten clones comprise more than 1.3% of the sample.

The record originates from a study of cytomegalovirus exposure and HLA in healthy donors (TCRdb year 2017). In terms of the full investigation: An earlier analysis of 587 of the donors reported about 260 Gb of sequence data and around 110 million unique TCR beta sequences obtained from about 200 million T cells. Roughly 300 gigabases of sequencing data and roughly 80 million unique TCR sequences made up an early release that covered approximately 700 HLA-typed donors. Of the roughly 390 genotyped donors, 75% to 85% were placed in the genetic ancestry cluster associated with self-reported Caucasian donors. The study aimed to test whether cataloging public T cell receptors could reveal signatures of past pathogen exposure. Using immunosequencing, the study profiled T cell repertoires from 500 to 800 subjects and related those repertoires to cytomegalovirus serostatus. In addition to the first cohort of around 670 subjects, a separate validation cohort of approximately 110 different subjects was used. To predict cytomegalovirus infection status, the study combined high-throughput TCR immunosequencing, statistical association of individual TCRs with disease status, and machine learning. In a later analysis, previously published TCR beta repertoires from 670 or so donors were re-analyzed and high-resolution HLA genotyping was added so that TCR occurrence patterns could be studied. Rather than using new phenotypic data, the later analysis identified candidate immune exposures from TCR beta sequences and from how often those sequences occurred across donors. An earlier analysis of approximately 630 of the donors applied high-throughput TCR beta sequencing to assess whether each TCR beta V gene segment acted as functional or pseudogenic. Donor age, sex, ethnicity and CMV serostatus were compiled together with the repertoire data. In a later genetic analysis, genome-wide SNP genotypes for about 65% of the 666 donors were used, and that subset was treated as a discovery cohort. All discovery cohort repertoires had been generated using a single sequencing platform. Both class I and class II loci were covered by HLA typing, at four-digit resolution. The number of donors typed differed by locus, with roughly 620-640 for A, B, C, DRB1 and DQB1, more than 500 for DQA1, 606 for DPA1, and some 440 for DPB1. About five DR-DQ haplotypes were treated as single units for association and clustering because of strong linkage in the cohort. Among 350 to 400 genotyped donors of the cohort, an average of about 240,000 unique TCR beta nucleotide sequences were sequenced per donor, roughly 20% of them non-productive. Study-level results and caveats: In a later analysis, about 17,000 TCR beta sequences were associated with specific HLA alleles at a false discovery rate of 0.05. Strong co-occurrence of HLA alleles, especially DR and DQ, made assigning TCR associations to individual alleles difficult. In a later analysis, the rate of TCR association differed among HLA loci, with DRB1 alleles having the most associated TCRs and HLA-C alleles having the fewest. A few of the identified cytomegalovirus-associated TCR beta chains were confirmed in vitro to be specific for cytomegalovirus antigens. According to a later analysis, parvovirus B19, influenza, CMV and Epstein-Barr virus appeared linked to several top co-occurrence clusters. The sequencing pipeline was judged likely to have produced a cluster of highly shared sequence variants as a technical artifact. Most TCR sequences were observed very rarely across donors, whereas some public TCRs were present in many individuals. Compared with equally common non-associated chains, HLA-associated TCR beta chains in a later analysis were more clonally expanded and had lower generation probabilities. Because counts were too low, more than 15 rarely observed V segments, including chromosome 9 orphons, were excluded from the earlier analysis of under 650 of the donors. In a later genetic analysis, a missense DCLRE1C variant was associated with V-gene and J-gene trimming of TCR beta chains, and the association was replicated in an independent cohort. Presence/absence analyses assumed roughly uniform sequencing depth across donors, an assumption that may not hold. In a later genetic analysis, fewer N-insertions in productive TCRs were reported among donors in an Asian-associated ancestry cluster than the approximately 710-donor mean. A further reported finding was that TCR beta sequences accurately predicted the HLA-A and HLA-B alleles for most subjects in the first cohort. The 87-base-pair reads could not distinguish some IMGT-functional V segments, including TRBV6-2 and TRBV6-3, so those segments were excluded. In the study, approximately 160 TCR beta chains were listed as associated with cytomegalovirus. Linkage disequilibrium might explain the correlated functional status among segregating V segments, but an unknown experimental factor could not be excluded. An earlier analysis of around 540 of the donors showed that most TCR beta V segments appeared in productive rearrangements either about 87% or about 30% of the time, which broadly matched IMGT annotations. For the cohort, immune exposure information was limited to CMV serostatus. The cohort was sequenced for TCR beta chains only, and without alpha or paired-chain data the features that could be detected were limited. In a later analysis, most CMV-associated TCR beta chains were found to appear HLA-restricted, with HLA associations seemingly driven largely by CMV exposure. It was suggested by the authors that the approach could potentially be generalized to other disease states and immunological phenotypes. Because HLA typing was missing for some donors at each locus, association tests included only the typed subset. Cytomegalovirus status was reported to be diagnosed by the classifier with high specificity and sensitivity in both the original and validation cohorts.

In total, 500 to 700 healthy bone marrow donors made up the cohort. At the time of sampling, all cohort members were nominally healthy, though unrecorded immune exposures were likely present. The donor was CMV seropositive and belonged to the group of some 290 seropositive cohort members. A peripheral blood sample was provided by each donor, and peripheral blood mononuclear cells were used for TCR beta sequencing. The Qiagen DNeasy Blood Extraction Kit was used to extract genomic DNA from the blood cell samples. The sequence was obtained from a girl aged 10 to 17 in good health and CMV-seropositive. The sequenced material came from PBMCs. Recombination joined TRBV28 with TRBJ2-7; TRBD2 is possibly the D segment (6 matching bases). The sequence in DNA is TGTGCCACCAGAATGCCAGGAGGGTATTACGAGCAGTACTTC. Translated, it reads CATRMPGGYYEQYF.